The entry below describes one TCR beta chain. Germline loops: CDR1 SGHTA, CDR2 FQGNSA. V lost 1 base, J lost 4 bases, and 10 bases lay in between. This CDR3 is built from 14 residues. The sample originates from a study of blood T cell repertoires in COVID-19. Overall study: The origin of the acute and convalescent COVID-19 samples was the United States, Italy and Spain. T cells, B-cell-depleted T cells, or PBMCs provided the cDNA or gDNA that served as material.

The authors' processing: Amplifying reference gene primers gave estimates of nucleated cell counts. Generated by immunoSEQ multiplex PCR, the TCRdb table keeps only in-frame clones and is missing some. The V and J calls and clone size were taken over from that table, and D and trimming were inferred from the DNA. Seen here are approximately 220,000 clones, over 70% observed once, and the top ten hold 27%. This clonotype was sampled from a man aged 40-49 years with acute or convalescent COVID-19. The chain combines TRBV7-2 with TRBJ2-5; perhaps TRBD2 as D (5 bases). The sequenced sample consisted of peripheral blood. CDR3 sequence: CASSLGVGRETQYF. In nucleotides, the CDR3 is TGTGCCAGCAGCTTAGGGGTAGGGAGAGAGACCCAGTACTTC.